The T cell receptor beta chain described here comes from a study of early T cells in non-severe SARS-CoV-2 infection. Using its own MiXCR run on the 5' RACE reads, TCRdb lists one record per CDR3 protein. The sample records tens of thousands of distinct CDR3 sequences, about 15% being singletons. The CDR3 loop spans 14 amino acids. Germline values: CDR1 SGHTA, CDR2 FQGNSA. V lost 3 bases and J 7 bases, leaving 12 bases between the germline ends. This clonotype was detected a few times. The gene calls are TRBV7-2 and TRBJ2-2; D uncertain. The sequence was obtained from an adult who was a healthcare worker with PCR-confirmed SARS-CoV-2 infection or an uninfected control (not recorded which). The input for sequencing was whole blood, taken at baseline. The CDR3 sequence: CASSFLVGIGELFF. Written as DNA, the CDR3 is TGTGCCAGCAGCTTCCTGGTGGGGATCGGGGAGCTGTTTTTT. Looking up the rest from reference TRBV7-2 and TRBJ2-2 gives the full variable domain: GAGVSQSPSNKVTEKGKDVELRCDPISGHTALYWYRQSLGQGLEFLIYFQGNSAPDKSGLPSDRFSAERTGGSVSTLTIQRTQQEDSAVYLCASSFLVGIGELFFGEGSRLTVL.